The present T cell receptor (beta chain) was sequenced within a study of shared clonotypes between healthy human individuals. Turning to the study itself: Every donor yielded three CD4 naive, three CD4 memory, two CD8 naive and one CD8 memory plate. Overall study findings and caveats: Rarefaction gave evidence that sorted-subset sequencing remained incomplete despite large depth. The study generally estimated greater richness for naive than memory subsets.

Concerning this clone itself: The antigen is not known.

The assay ran at deep level. Here immunoSEQ multiplex PCR was the method, and the copy in TCRdb shows in-frame clones only, minus some. This table holds 550,000 to 850,000 clones, around 77% found once. The source is a woman under 40 in good health. Sample: memory CD4+ T cells sorted from blood. Stated subset: CD45RA-negative fraction.

CDR3 sequence reads: CASSIAPANYGYTF. For the CDR3, the DNA is TGTGCCAGTAGTATAGCACCGGCTAACTATGGCTACACCTTC. This chain links TRBV19 with TRBJ1-2; D unclear. Germline values: CDR1 LNHDA, CDR2 SQIVND (reference sequence). This CDR3 contains 14 residues. Between the trimmed V and J ends, which lost 1 base and 0 bases, there was a span of 6 bases. The full variable domain, with the rest looked up from reference TRBV19 and TRBJ1-2, is DGGITQSPKYLFRKEGQNVTLSCEQNLNHDAMYWYRQDPGQGLRLIYYSQIVNDFQKGDIAEGYSVSREKKESFPLTVTSAQKNPTAFYLCASSIAPANYGYTFGSGTRLTVV.